Sequencing of this T cell receptor beta chain was carried out in a study of regulatory T cells in long-lasting Graves disease. Germline V CDR1 and CDR2: SGHNT, YYREEE (reference sequence). This CDR3 region has 16 residues. V lost 3 bases and J lost 5; bases outside the gene matches: 10. As to time point: newly diagnosed GD, antithyroid drugs for less than 3 months. PBMC RNA served as the TCR library source. Staff took roughly 8.1 milliliters of peripheral blood and put it into EDTA tubes. Construction of TCR beta libraries relied on iRepertoire HTBI primers and on Arm-PCR targeting CDR3 regions. TCRdb processed the multiplex PCR reads anew with MiXCR; each CDR3 protein has one entry. Here the sample spans fewer than 500,000 distinct CDR3 sequences, roughly 17% being singletons. The data also belong to a second study, concerning T cells in Graves' hyperthyroidism and ophthalmopathy.

The clonotype was recovered from a man aged 35 to 55 with Graves disease. Sequenced here: peripheral blood mononuclear cells (PBMCs), sampled at new diagnosis, from a patient treated with antithyroid drugs. V gene TRBV5-4 combines with J gene TRBJ2-3; 9 bases match TRBD1. CDR3 loop: CASSSPGTGKKDTQYF. The CDR3 coding sequence is TGTGCCAGCAGCTCCCCCGGGACAGGGAAGAAAGATACGCAGTATTTT.